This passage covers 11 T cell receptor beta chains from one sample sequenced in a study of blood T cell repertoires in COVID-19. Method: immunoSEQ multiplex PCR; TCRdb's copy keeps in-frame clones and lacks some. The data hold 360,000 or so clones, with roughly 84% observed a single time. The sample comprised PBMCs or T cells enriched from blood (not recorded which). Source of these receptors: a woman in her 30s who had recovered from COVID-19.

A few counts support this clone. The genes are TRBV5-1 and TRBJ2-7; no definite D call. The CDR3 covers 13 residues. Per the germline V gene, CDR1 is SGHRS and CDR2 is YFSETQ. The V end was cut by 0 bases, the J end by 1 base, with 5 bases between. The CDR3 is CASSLAVSYEQYF. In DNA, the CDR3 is TGCGCCAGCAGCTTGGCAGTTTCCTACGAGCAGTACTTC.

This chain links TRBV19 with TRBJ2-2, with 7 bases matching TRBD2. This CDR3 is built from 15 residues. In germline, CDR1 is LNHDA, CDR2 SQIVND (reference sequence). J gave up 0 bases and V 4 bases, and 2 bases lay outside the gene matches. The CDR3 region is CASSTGLANTGELFF. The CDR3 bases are TGTGCCAGTAGTACCGGACTAGCGAACACCGGGGAGCTGTTTTTT. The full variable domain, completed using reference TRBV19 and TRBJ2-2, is DGGITQSPKYLFRKEGQNVTLSCEQNLNHDAMYWYRQDPGQGLRLIYYSQIVNDFQKGDIAEGYSVSREKKESFPLTVTSAQKNPTAFYLCASSTGLANTGELFFGEGSRLTVL.

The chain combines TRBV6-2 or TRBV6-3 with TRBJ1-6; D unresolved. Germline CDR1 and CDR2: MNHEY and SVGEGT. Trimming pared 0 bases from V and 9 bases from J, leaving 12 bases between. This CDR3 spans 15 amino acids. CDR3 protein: CASSYSGLGISPLHF. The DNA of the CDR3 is TGTGCCAGCAGTTACTCCGGACTGGGGATTTCACCCCTCCACTTT.

CDR3 nucleotides: TGTGCCAGCAGTTCCAAGGAGACTAGCACAGATACGCAGTATTTT. Encoded protein: CASSSKETSTDTQYF. V usage is TRBV6-5 and J usage is TRBJ2-3; D gene ambiguous. V shed 4 bases and J shed 0 bases, with 11 bases lying between them. From germline, CDR1 is MNHEY and CDR2 SVGAGI. This CDR3 contains 15 residues.

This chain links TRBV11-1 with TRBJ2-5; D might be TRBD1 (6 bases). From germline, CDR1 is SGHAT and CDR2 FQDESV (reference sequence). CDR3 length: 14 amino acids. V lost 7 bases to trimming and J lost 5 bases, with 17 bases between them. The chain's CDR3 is CASTGIGTRETQYF. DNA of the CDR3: TGTGCCAGCACTGGGATCGGGACAAGGGAGACCCAGTACTTC.

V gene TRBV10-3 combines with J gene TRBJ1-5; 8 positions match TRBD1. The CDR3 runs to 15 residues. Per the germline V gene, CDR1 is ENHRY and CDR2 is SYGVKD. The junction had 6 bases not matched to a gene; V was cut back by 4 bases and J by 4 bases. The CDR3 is CAISVSGQGNQPQHF. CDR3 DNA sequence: TGTGCCATCAGTGTATCTGGACAGGGAAATCAGCCCCAGCATTTT.

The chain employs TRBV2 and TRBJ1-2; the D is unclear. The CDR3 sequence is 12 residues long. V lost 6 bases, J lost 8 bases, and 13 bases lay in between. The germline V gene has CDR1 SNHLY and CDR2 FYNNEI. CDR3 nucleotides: TGTGCCAGCAGAACAGACGGAAGGGGCTACACCTTC. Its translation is CASRTDGRGYTF.

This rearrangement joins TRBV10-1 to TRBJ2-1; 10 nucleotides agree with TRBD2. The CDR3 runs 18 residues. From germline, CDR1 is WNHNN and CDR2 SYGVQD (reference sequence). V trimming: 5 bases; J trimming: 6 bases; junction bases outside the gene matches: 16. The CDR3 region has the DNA TGCGCCAGCAGTCAAAAATCCCTCCTAGCGGGAGACTTCAATGAGCAGTTCTTC. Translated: CASSQKSLLAGDFNEQFF.

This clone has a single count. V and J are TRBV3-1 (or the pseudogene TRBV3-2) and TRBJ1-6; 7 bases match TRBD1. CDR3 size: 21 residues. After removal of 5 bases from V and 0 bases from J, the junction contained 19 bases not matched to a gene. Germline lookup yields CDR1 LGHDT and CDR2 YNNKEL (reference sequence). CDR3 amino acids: CASSKTTMDRSSSSYNSPLHF. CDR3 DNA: TGTGCCAGCAGCAAAACTACTATGGACAGGTCCTCGAGCTCCTATAATTCACCCCTCCACTTT.

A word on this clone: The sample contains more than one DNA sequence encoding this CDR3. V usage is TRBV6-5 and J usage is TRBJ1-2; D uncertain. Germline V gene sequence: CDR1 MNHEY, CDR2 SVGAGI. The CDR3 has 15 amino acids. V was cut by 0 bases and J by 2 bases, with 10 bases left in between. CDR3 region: CASSYSAGGNYGYTF. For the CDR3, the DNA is TGTGCCAGCAGTTACTCGGCGGGAGGGAACTATGGCTACACCTTC.

The CDR3 spells CSVSTGTNSPLHF. In DNA, the CDR3 is TGCAGCGTTTCAACAGGGACTAATTCACCCCTCCACTTT. This chain links TRBV29-1 with TRBJ1-6, with TRBD1 as a possible D gene (6 bases). V was pared by 5 bases and J by 6 bases, with 11 bases between. The CDR3 runs 13 residues. Per the germline V gene, CDR1 is SQVTM and CDR2 is ANQGSEA.